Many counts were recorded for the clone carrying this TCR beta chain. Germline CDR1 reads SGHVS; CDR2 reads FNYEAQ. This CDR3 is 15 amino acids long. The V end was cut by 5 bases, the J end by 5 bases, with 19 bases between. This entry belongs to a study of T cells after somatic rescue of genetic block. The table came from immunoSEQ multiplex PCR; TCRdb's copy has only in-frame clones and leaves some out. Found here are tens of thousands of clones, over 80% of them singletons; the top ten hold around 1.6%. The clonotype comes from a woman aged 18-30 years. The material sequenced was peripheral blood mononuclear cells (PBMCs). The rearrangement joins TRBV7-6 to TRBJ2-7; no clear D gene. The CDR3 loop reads CASSPSPILSHEQYF. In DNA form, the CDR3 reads TGTGCCAGCAGCCCCAGTCCCATCCTTAGCCACGAGCAGTACTTC. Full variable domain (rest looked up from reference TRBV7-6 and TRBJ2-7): GAGVSQSPRYKVTKRGQDVALRCDPISGHVSLYWYRQALGQGPEFLTYFNYEAQQDKSGLPNDRFSAERPEGSISTLTIQRTEQRDSAMYRCASSPSPILSHEQYFGPGTRLTVT.